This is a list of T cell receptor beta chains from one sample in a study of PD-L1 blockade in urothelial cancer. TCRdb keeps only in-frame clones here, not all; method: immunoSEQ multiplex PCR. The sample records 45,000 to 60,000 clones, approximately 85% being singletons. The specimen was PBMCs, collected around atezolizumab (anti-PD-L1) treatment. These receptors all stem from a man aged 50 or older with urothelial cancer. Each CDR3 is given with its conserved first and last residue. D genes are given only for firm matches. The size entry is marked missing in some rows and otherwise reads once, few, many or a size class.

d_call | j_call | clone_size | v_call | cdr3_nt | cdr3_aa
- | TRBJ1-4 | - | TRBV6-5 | TGTGCCAGCAGGGATCAAGGGGAATACGGGAAACTGTTTTTT | CASRDQGEYGKLFF
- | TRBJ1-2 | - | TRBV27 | TGTGCCAGCAGTTCTAGGACAGCTTCTAACTATGGCTACACCTTC | CASSSRTASNYGYTF
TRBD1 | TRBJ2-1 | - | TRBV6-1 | TGTGCCAGCAGGGCCGGGACAGGGCGCTCGCATGAGCAGTTCTTC | CASRAGTGRSHEQFF
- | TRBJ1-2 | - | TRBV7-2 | TGTGCCAGCAGCTTGTCAACAGGGTCCTATGGCTACACCTTC | CASSLSTGSYGYTF
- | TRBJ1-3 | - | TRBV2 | TGTGCCAGCAGTGACTTAACAGGGCTTGGAAACACCATATATTTT | CASSDLTGLGNTIYF
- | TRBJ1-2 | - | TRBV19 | TGTGCCAGTAGTGCGGCAGTGAACTATGGCTACACCTTC | CASSAAVNYGYTF
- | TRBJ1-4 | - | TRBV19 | TGTGCCAGTAGTGCCCGGGTTGAAAAACTGTTTTTT | CASSARVEKLFF
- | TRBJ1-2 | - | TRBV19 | TGTGCCAGTAGTGAACGGGACTTAGGATATGGCTACACCTTC | CASSERDLGYGYTF
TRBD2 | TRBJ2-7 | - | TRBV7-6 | TGTGCCAGCAGCCCCGGGTCGGGACTAGCGGGTTACGAGCAGTACTTC | CASSPGSGLAGYEQYF
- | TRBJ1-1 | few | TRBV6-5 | TGTGCCAGCGGAGCAGACACTGAAGCTTTCTTT | CASGADTEAFF
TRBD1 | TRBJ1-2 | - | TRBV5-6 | TGTGCCAGCAGCCTGGGACAGGGGAACTATGGCTACACCTTC | CASSLGQGNYGYTF
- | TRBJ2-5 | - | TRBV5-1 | TGCGCCAGCAGATTAGGGGTGGGAGAGACCCAGTACTTC | CASRLGVGETQYF
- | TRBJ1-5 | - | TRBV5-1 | TGCGCCAGCAGCTTGGCCGGGCAGGGCCGGATTAGCAATCAGCCCCAGCATTTT | CASSLAGQGRISNQPQHF
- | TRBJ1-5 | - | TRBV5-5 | TGTGCCAGCAGCTTGGGGAGCGGGGTCGGACAGCCCCAGCATTTT | CASSLGSGVGQPQHF
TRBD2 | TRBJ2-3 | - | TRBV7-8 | TGTGCCAGCAGCCCAAACGGACTAGACGCAGATACGCAGTATTTT | CASSPNGLDADTQYF
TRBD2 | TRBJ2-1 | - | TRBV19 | TGTGCCAGTAGTCCCGGGACTAGCGGGTCTTCTGAGCAGTTCTTC | CASSPGTSGSSEQFF
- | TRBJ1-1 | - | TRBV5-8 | TGTGCCAGCAGACGGGCGGGGGGGCGTCCCACTGAAGCTTTCTTT | CASRRAGGRPTEAFF
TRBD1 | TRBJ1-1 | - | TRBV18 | TGTGCCAGCTCATCCTTTCAGGGGGCTGAAGCTTTCTTT | CASSSFQGAEAFF
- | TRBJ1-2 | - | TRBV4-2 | TGTGCCAGCAGCCAAGAAACTTCAGGGGAGGGCTACACCTTC | CASSQETSGEGYTF
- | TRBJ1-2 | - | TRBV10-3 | TGTGCCATCAGTGAGACCAACAGGAACTATGGCTACACCTTC | CAISETNRNYGYTF
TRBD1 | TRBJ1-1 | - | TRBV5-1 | TGCGCCAGCAGCTTTCAGGGGGCACCTAACACTGAAGCTTTCTTT | CASSFQGAPNTEAFF
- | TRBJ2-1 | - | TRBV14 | TGTGCCAGCAGCCAAGAAAACGGGGGTTTCTACAATGAGCAGTTCTTC | CASSQENGGFYNEQFF
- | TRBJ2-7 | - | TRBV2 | TGTGCCAGCAGTGGGGTCAGACAAGGGCAGTACTTC | CASSGVRQGQYF
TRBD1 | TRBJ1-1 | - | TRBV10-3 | TGTGCCATCAGTGGGACAGGGAACACTGAAGCTTTCTTT | CAISGTGNTEAFF
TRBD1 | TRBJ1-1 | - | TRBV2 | TGTGCCAGCAAGGACAGGGGGTATAGGATGAACACTGAAGCTTTCTTT | CASKDRGYRMNTEAFF
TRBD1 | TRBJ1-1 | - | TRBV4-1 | TGCGCCAGCAGCCGACCTGGGACAGCTGCTGAAGCTTTCTTT | CASSRPGTAAEAFF
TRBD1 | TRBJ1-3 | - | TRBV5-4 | TGTGCCAGCAGCTCCGGACAGGGTCTATATCACACCATATATTTT | CASSSGQGLYHTIYF
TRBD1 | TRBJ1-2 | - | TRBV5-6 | TGTGCCAGCAGCCCGGGACAGGCCTATGGCTACACCTTC | CASSPGQAYGYTF
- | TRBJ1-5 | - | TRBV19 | TGTGCCAGTCGGGATAGCAATCAGCCCCAGCATTTT | CASRDSNQPQHF
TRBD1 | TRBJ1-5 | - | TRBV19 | TGTGCCAGTAGGGGACAGGTTCGCCAGCCCCAGCATTTT | CASRGQVRQPQHF
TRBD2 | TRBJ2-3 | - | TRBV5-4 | TGTGCCAGCAGCCCTCGGACTAGCGGGGGATCTAGCACAGATACGCAGTATTTT | CASSPRTSGGSSTDTQYF
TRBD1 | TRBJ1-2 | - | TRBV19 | TGTGCCAGTAGTATAGTCACAGGGGGCGCGGGGACGTATGGCTACACCTTC | CASSIVTGGAGTYGYTF
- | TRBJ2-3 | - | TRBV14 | TGTGCCAGCACCCAAGGGAGTAGCACAGATACGCAGTATTTT | CASTQGSSTDTQYF
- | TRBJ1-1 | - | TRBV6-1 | TGTGCCAGCAGTGACCCGGGGGGGGCAGCGAGCCTTGAAGCTTTCTTT | CASSDPGGAASLEAFF
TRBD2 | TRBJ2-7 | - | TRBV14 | TGTGCCAGCAGCCCCCCGGGGGGGATGAGCTCCTACGAGCAGTACTTC | CASSPPGGMSSYEQYF
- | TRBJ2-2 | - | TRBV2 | TGTGCCAGCAACCGGTACCAAAGGAACACCGGGGAGCTGTTTTTT | CASNRYQRNTGELFF
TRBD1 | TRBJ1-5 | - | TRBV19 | TGTGCCAGTAAGAAACAGGGGGCCAACAATCAGCCCCAGCATTTT | CASKKQGANNQPQHF
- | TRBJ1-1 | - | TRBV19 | TGTGCCAGTAGTCAGGGGAACACTGAAGCTTTCTTT | CASSQGNTEAFF
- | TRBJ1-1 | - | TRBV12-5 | TGTGCTAGTGGTGTGCAGGTGAACACTGAAGCTTTCTTT | CASGVQVNTEAFF
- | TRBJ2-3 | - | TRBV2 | TGTGCCAGCAGACTAGCAGGTGATACGCAGTATTTT | CASRLAGDTQYF
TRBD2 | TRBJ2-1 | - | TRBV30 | TGTGCCTGGAATCCCGGGACTAGCGGAGACAATGAGCAGTTCTTC | CAWNPGTSGDNEQFF
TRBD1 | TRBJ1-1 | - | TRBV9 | TGTGCCAGCAGCGAGGGGACAGGGTCAGCTTTCTTT | CASSEGTGSAFF
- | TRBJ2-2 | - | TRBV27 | TGTGCCAGCAGTTTATTGGGCGGGGGCGGGAACACCGGGGAGCTGTTTTTT | CASSLLGGGGNTGELFF
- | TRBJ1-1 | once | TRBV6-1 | TGTGCCAGCAGTGGCAGGGGATGGGACACTGAAGCTTTCTTT | CASSGRGWDTEAFF
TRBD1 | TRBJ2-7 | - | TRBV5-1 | TGCGCCAGCAGCTTGGGGGGACAGGGAATCCACGAGCAGTACTTC | CASSLGGQGIHEQYF
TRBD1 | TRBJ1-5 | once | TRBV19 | TGTGCCAGTAGTATAGTCGGGCAGGGGGCAAATCAGCCCCAGCATTTT | CASSIVGQGANQPQHF
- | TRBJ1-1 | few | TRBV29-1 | TGCAGCGTTGCAGAATCGGCGGCCTCTGAAGCTTTCTTT | CSVAESAASEAFF
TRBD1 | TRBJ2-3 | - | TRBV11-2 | TGTGCCAGCAGCGCCCAGGGGGCCCAACCCACAGATACGCAGTATTTT | CASSAQGAQPTDTQYF
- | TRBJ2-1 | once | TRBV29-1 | TGCAGCGTGAGATGGCCCGGACTAGCCGACTACAGGGGTTACAATGAGCAGTTCTTC | CSVRWPGLADYRGYNEQFF
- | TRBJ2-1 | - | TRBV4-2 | TGTGCCAGCAGCCAAGATGAGGGCCCCCGGTTCTTC | CASSQDEGPRFF
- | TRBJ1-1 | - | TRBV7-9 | TGTGCCAGCAGCCCCAACTCCGCAGGAGGAACTGAAGCTTTCTTT | CASSPNSAGGTEAFF
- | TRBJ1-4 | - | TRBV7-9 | TGTGCCAGCAGCGGAAGGACGGGGGAAAAACTGTTTTTT | CASSGRTGEKLFF
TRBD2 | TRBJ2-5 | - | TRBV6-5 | TGTGCCAGCAGTTCACTAGCGGGAATGAGGAAGGAGACCCAGTACTTC | CASSSLAGMRKETQYF
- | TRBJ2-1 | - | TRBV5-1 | TGCGCCAGCAGCGGGAGGACCGGCTCCTACAATGAGCAGTTCTTC | CASSGRTGSYNEQFF
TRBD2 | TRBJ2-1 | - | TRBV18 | TGTGCCAGCTCACCGTCGGGACTAGCGGGAGGGGGCTTCTCCTACAATGAGCAGTTCTTC | CASSPSGLAGGGFSYNEQFF
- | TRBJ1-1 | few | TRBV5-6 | TGTGCCAGCAGCTTGGGCGGACAAAACACTGAAGCTTTCTTT | CASSLGGQNTEAFF
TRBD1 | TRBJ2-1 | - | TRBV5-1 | TGCGCCAGCAGCTTAAGTCTAGGGGGCGATGAGCAGTTCTTC | CASSLSLGGDEQFF
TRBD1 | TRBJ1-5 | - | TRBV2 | TGTGCCAGCAGTGCAACAGGGGGAGGTCAGCCCCAGCATTTT | CASSATGGGQPQHF
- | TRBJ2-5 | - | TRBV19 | TGTGCCAGTAGTATAGATGCCACTACGGGAGAGACCCAGTACTTC | CASSIDATTGETQYF